These T cell receptor beta chains were read from a single sample in a study of Graves' ophthalmopathy and Graves' hyperthyroidism. TCRdb analysed the multiplex PCR reads with MiXCR anew, one entry per CDR3 protein. The sample carries just over 600,000 distinct CDR3 sequences, approximately 21% recorded once. The sequencing sample was made of peripheral blood. The receptors were gathered from a woman aged 18 to 35 with stable Graves' hyperthyroidism. Some clones in this sample may be carry-over from other donors' samples. Both conserved end residues are part of each CDR3.

CDR3aa: CSAPRPQVAGPEAFF
j_gene: TRBJ1-1
v_gene: TRBV20-1

CDR3aa: CASSLSGRAYTDAFF
j_gene: TRBJ1-1
v_gene: TRBV27

CDR3aa: CASKGQPQETQYF
j_gene: TRBJ2-5
v_gene: TRBV2

CDR3aa: CSAPSGGGETQYF
j_gene: TRBJ2-5
v_gene: TRBV20-1

CDR3aa: CASSERPPLHF
j_gene: TRBJ1-6
v_gene: TRBV6-1

CDR3aa: CASSPDRVGEQYF
j_gene: TRBJ2-7
v_gene: TRBV12-3/TRBV12-4

CDR3aa: CSVEAPDRGAGNTIYF
j_gene: TRBJ1-3
v_gene: TRBV29-1

CDR3aa: CATSPTGGKSNQPQHF
j_gene: TRBJ1-5
v_gene: TRBV15

CDR3aa: CASTPGGRRESPQHF
j_gene: TRBJ1-5
v_gene: TRBV6-2/TRBV6-3

CDR3aa: CSARPLAGGPRAEQYF
j_gene: TRBJ2-7
v_gene: TRBV20-1

CDR3aa: CATSDPSGGPGELFF
j_gene: TRBJ2-2
v_gene: TRBV24-1

CDR3aa: CASSPTPDTFEAFF
j_gene: TRBJ1-1
v_gene: TRBV6-1

CDR3aa: CASTGASYEQYF
j_gene: TRBJ2-7
v_gene: TRBV6-4

CDR3aa: CASSPGHLLGYGYTF
j_gene: TRBJ1-2
v_gene: TRBV28

CDR3aa: CASSPGVRRRGETQYF
j_gene: TRBJ2-5
v_gene: TRBV28

CDR3aa: CASSTGTNLSGANVLTF
j_gene: TRBJ2-6
v_gene: TRBV2

CDR3aa: CATSDPQTDSYNSPLHF
j_gene: TRBJ1-6
v_gene: TRBV24-1

CDR3aa: CASSLAGLAGAREQYF
j_gene: TRBJ2-7
v_gene: TRBV12-3/TRBV12-4

CDR3aa: CASTPNGGSYEQYF
j_gene: TRBJ2-7
v_gene: TRBV27

CDR3aa: CASSLNSPGQGPETQYF
j_gene: TRBJ2-5
v_gene: TRBV12-3/TRBV12-4

CDR3aa: CAGSAGYNQPQHF
j_gene: TRBJ1-5
v_gene: TRBV2

CDR3aa: CASRRGLGNTEAFF
j_gene: TRBJ1-1
v_gene: TRBV6-2/TRBV6-3

CDR3aa: CATSRDGQANTEAFF
j_gene: TRBJ1-1
v_gene: TRBV15

CDR3aa: CASSFSRWGVSYEQYF
j_gene: TRBJ2-7
v_gene: TRBV28

CDR3aa: CASKGRLAGAGTGELFF
j_gene: TRBJ2-2
v_gene: TRBV2